These T cell receptor beta chains were read from a single sample in a study of CD8 T cells in ankylosing spondylitis. MiXCR, run by TCRdb on the 5' RACE reads, gives a single entry per CDR3 protein. This table holds around 340,000 distinct CDR3 sequences, roughly 20% found once. Sequencing input: blood, either unsorted or a sorted T cell fraction (not recorded which). The receptors here all came from a male donor with ankylosing spondylitis or in good health (not recorded which). Both conserved end residues are part of each CDR3. Each record gives: clone size, D gene, V gene, J gene, CDR3 DNA, CDR3 protein. The D gene is left open where the match is weak. Size tells how often a clone was seen (once, few, many) or the class of an expanded clone, and some rows leave it out.

>few|NA|TRBV9|TRBJ2-4
TGTGCCAGCAGCGTAGAAGCAGACCCAAGCATTCAGTACTTC
CASSVEADPSIQYF
>NA|TRBD2|TRBV20-1|TRBJ2-7
TGCAGTGCCCCCGGGACTAGCGGGGGCCTTAACTACGAGCAGTACTTC
CSAPGTSGGLNYEQYF
>NA|NA|TRBV4-1|TRBJ2-1
TGCGCCAGCAGCGGCTCCCCCGAGGAGCAGTTCTTC
CASSGSPEEQFF
>NA|NA|TRBV9|TRBJ2-7
TGTGCCAGCAGCGTAGATGCGGAGCCCTACGAGCAGTACTTC
CASSVDAEPYEQYF
>few|TRBD1|TRBV7-9|TRBJ2-7
TGTGCCAGCAGCACCGGACAGGTGGACTACGAGCAGTACTTC
CASSTGQVDYEQYF
>few|NA|TRBV3-1|TRBJ2-7
TGTGCCAGCAGCCCCCCCAGCGGATACTACGAGCAGTACTTC
CASSPPSGYYEQYF
>few|NA|TRBV12-3/TRBV12-4|TRBJ2-5
TGTGCCAGCGGGGATGAAGCTAGACAAGAGACCCAGTACTTC
CASGDEARQETQYF
>few|TRBD1|TRBV11-2|TRBJ2-5
TGTGCCAGCAGTCCCTTGGTCGGGACAGGGTATCGAGAGACCCAGTACTTC
CASSPLVGTGYRETQYF
>NA|NA|TRBV10-3|TRBJ2-7
TGTGCCATCAGTGAGGGGAGGGGGGCCTACGAGCAGTACTTC
CAISEGRGAYEQYF
>few|NA|TRBV27|TRBJ2-2
TGTGCCAGCAGTCTTAACATAATGAACACCGGGGAGCTGTTTTTT
CASSLNIMNTGELFF
>few|TRBD2|TRBV9|TRBJ2-1
TGTGCCAGCAGCGTAGACAGCGGGGGGAAGTATGAGCAGTTCTTC
CASSVDSGGKYEQFF
>few|TRBD2|TRBV20-1|TRBJ2-7
TGCAGTGCTAGACCTCTAGCGGGGGGGTACGAGCAGTACTTC
CSARPLAGGYEQYF
>NA|NA|TRBV7-2|TRBJ2-7
TGTGCCAGCAGCTTAGCCATCCAGGGAAGCTCCTACGAGCAGTACTTC
CASSLAIQGSSYEQYF
>few|NA|TRBV7-9|TRBJ1-1
TGTGCCAGCAGCTTCCAGGGACCCTGGGAAGCTTTCTTT
CASSFQGPWEAFF
>NA|NA|TRBV14|TRBJ1-1
TGTGCCAGCAGCCAAGTAAGGACCACTGAAGTTTTCTTT
CASSQVRTTEVFF
>few|TRBD2|TRBV27|TRBJ2-7
TGTGCCAGCAGAGTAGCGGGGGGGGCCTACGAGCAGTACTTC
CASRVAGGAYEQYF
>NA|TRBD1|TRBV29-1|TRBJ2-7
TGCAGCGCGAATGGACAGGACTACGAGCAGTACTTC
CSANGQDYEQYF
>NA|NA|TRBV6-5|TRBJ2-7
TGTGCCAGCAGTTACTCGCTGGGCCCTTACGAGCAGTACTTC
CASSYSLGPYEQYF
>NA|NA|TRBV6-2/TRBV6-3|TRBJ2-3
TGTGCCAGCAGTATAGGAGGAGATACGCAGTATTTT
CASSIGGDTQYF
>many|NA|TRBV7-9|TRBJ2-3
TGTGCCAGCAGCTTATTCGCTTTTCCCACAGATACGCAGTATTTT
CASSLFAFPTDTQYF
>few|NA|TRBV7-8|TRBJ2-3
TGTGCCAGCAGCTTAGGAAGGGAGCTCGGCACAGATACGCAGTATTTT
CASSLGRELGTDTQYF
>many|NA|TRBV3-1|TRBJ2-3
TGTGCCAGCAGCCCTTATGGGGCTAGCGTTACAATACCGGATACGCAGTATTTT
CASSPYGASVTIPDTQYF
>NA|TRBD2|TRBV5-6|TRBJ2-1
TGTGCCAGCAGCAAACCAGGGCTAGCGGGGAGGGGTGAGCAGTTCTTC
CASSKPGLAGRGEQFF
>NA|NA|TRBV20-1|TRBJ2-7
TGCAGTGCTGCCGGGACGGCATACGAGCAGTACTTC
CSAAGTAYEQYF
>few|NA|TRBV2|TRBJ2-7
TGTGCCAGCAGTGATTACGGCCTGAGCTCCTACGAGCAGTACTTC
CASSDYGLSSYEQYF
>once|TRBD2|TRBV5-1|TRBJ2-3
TGCGCCAGCAGCTTCACCGCGACTAGCGGGATATCGAGCACAGATACGCAGTATTTT
CASSFTATSGISSTDTQYF
>few|NA|TRBV29-1|TRBJ2-1
TGCAGCGTTGTAGGCAGGGGCTATGAGCAGTTCTTC
CSVVGRGYEQFF
>few|NA|TRBV6-1|TRBJ2-1
TGTGCCAGCAGTGAGAGCGGGCCGTACAATGAGCAGTTCTTC
CASSESGPYNEQFF